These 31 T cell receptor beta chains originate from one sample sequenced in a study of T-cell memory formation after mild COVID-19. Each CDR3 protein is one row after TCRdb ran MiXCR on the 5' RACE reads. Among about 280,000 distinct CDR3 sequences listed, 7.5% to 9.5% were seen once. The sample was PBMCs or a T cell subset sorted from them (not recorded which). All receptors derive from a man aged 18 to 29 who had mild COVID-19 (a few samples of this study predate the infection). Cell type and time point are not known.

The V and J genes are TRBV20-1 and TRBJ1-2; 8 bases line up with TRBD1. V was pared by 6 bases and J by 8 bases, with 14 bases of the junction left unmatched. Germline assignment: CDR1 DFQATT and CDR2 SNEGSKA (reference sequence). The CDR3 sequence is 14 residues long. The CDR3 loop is CSAKVQGAFGGYTF. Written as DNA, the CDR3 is TGCAGTGCAAAAGTCCAGGGGGCATTTGGAGGCTACACCTTC.

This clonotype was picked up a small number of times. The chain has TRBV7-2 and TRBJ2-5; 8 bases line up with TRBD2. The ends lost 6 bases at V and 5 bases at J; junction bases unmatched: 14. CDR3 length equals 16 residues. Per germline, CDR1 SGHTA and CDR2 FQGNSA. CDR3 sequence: CASRIGGGGMMETQYF. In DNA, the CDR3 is TGTGCCAGCAGGATCGGGGGCGGGGGGATGATGGAGACCCAGTACTTC.

The CDR3 sequence is CASSWTGGDEQYV. The CDR3 nucleotides are TGTGCCAGCAGCTGGACAGGGGGGGACGAGCAGTACGTC. V is TRBV7-9 and J is TRBJ2-7, with TRBD1 matching over 10 bases. Per germline, CDR1 SEHNR and CDR2 FQNEAQ (reference sequence). Trimming took 4 bases from V and 5 from J; bases not matched to a gene: 2. This CDR3 is 13 amino acids long.

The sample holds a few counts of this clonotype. Here the CDR3 reads CASSPGDRGNQPQHF. The CDR3 coding sequence is TGTGCCAGCTCACCCGGAGACAGGGGCAATCAGCCCCAGCATTTT. The chain employs TRBV18 and TRBJ1-5; 7 bases line up with TRBD1. Germline V gene lookup returns CDR1 KGHSH and CDR2 LQKENI. Trimming at V came to 3 bases and at J to 2 bases, leaving 4 bases not matched to a gene. The CDR3 contains 15 residues.

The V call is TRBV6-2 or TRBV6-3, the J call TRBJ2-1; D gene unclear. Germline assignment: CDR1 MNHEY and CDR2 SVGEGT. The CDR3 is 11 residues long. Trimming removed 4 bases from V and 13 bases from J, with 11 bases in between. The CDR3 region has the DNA TGTGCCAGCAGTTGGGGTCCTCGACAGTTCTTC. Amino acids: CASSWGPRQFF.

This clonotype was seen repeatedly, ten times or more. The CDR3 nucleotides are TGTGCCAGCAGCCCAAGGACAGGGGGAGAGACCCAGTACTTC. Its translation is CASSPRTGGETQYF. The V call is TRBV11-2, the J call TRBJ2-5; 10 bases align to TRBD1. V dropped 5 bases and J dropped 4; count of bases not matched to a gene: 4. Germline-derived CDR1 and CDR2 are SGHAT and FQNNGV. The CDR3 loop spans 14 amino acids.

CDR3 in amino acids: CATSDSGGLDTQYF. CDR3 DNA sequence: TGTGCCACCAGTGACAGCGGGGGGCTTGATACGCAGTATTTT. This chain joins TRBV24-1 and TRBJ2-3; 9 bases line up with TRBD2. There are 14 residues in the CDR3. V gave up 4 bases and J gave up 6 bases; unmatched junction bases: 4. Per the germline V gene, CDR1 is KGHDR and CDR2 is SFDVKD.

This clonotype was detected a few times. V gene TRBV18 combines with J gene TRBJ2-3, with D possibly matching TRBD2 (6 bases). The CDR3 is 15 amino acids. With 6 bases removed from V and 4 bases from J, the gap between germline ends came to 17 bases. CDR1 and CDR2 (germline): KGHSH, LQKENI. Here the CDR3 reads CASSPRDGSADTQYF. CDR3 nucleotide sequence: TGTGCCAGCTCCCCCCGGGACGGGAGCGCAGATACGCAGTATTTT.

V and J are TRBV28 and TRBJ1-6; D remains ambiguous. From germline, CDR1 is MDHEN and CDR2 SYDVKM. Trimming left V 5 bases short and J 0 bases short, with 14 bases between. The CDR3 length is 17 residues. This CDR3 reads CASSPQSTSSYNSPLHF. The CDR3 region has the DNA TGTGCCAGCAGTCCCCAATCTACGAGCTCCTATAATTCACCCCTCCACTTT.

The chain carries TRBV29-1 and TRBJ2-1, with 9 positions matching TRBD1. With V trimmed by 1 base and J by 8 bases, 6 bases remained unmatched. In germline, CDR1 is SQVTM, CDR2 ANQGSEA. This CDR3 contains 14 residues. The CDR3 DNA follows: TGCAGCGTTGAAGTCCCGGGACAGGGCTATGAGCAGTTCTTC. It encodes CSVEVPGQGYEQFF.

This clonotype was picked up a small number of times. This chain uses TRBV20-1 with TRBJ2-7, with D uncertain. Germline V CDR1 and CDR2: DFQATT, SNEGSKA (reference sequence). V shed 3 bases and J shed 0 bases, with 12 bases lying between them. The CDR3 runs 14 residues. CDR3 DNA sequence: TGCAGTGCTAGGAGCCAGAGGAGCTCCTACGAGCAGTACTTC. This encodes CSARSQRSSYEQYF.

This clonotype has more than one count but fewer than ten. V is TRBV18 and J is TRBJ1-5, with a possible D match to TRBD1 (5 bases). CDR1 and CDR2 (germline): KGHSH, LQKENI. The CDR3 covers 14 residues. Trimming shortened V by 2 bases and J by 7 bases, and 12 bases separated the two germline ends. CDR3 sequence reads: CASSPEAGWQPQHF. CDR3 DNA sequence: TGTGCCAGCTCACCAGAGGCAGGGTGGCAGCCCCAGCATTTT.

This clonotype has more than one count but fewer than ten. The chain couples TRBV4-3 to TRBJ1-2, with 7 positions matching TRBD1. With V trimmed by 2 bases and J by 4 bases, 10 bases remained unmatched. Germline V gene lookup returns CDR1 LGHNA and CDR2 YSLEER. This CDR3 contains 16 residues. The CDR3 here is CASSQHVPAGGYGYTF. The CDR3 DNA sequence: TGCGCCAGCAGCCAACATGTCCCAGCAGGGGGCTATGGCTACACCTTC.

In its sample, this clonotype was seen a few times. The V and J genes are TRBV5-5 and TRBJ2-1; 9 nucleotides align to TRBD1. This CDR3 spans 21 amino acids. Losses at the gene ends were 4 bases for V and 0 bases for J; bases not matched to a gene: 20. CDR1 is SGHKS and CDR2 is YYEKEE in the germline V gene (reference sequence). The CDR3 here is CASSRFPIMLTGGSSYNEQFF. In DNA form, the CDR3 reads TGTGCCAGCAGCCGCTTCCCCATTATGCTGACAGGGGGTAGCTCCTACAATGAGCAGTTCTTC.

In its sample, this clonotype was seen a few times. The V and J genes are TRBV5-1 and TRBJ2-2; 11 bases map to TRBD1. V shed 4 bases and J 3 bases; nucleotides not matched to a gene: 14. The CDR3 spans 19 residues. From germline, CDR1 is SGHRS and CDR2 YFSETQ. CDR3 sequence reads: CASSPAPSGTGGDTGELFF. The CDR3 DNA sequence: TGCGCCAGCAGCCCTGCCCCCTCCGGGACAGGGGGTGACACCGGGGAGCTGTTTTTT.

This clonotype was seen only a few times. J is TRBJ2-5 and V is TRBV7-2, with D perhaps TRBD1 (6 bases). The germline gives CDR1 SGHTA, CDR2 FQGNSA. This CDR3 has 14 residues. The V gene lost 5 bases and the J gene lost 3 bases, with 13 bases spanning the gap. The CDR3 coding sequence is TGTGCCAGCAGCCGTTGGGACACCAAAGAGACCCAGTACTTC. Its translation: CASSRWDTKETQYF.

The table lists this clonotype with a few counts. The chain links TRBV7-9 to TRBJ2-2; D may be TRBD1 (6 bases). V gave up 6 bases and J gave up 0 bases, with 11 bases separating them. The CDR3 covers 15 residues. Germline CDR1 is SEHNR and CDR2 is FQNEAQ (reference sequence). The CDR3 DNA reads TGTGCCAGCAGATCTGGGGGCCCGAACACCGGGGAGCTGTTTTTT. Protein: CASRSGGPNTGELFF.

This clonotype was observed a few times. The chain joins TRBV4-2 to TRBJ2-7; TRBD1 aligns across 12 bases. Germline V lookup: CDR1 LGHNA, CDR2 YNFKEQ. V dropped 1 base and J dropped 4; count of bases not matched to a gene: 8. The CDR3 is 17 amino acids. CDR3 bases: TGTGCCAGCAGCCAAGGCGTGGGACAGGGGGCCAATTACGAGCAGTACTTC. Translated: CASSQGVGQGANYEQYF.

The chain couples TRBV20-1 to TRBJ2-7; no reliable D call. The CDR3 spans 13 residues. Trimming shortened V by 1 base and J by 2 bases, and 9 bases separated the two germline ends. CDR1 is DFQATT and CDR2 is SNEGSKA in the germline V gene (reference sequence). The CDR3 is CSARGDTPYEQYV. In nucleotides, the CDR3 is TGCAGTGCTAGAGGCGACACCCCCTACGAGCAGTACGTC.

The DNA of the CDR3 is TGTGCCAGCAGTTTAGTCCAGGGCTTTGGTGAAAAACTGTTTTTT. Its protein product is CASSLVQGFGEKLFF. This chain connects TRBV28 to TRBJ1-4, with D maybe TRBD1 (5 bases). The CDR3 has 15 amino acids. The V and J ends lost 2 bases and 7 bases respectively, with 14 bases between them. The germline CDR1 and CDR2 sequences are MDHEN and SYDVKM.

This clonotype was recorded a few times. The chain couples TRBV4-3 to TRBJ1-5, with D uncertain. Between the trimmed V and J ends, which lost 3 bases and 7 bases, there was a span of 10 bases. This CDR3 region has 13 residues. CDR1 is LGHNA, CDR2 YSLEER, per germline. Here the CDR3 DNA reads TGCGCCAGCAGCCATAGGGTGGGACAGCCCCAGCATTTT. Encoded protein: CASSHRVGQPQHF.

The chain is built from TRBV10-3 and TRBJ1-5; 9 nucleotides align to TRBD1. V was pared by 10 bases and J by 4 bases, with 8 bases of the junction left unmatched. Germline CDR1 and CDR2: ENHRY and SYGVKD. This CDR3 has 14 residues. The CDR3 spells CATQRTGENQPQHF. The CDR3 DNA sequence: TGTGCCACCCAAAGGACAGGGGAAAATCAGCCCCAGCATTTT.

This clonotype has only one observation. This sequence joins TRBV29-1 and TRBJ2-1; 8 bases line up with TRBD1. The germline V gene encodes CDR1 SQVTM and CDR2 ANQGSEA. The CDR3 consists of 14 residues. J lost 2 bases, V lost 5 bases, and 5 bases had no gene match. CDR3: CSVLQGDPYNEQFF. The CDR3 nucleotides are TGCAGCGTTCTACAGGGGGACCCCTACAATGAGCAGTTCTTC.

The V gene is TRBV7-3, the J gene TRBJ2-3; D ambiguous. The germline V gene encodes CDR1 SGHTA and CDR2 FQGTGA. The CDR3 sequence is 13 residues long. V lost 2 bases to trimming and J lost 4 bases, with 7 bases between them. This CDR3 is CASSLGDSDTQYF. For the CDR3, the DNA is TGTGCCAGCAGCTTAGGGGATTCAGATACGCAGTATTTT.

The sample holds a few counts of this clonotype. CDR3 DNA sequence: TGTGCCAGCAGCAGCCGGGACAGGGGGCTGGGCGAGCAGTACTTC. Protein: CASSSRDRGLGEQYF. The chain links TRBV5-4 to TRBJ2-7; 12 bases line up with TRBD1. Trimming took 4 bases from V and 6 from J; bases not matched to a gene: 8. The germline gives CDR1 SGHNT, CDR2 YYREEE (reference sequence). The CDR3 loop spans 15 amino acids.

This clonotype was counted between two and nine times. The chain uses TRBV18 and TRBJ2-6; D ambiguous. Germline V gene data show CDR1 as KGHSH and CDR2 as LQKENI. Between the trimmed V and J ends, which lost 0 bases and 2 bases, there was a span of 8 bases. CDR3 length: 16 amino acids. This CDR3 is CASSPPYLAGANVLTF. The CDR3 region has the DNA TGTGCCAGCTCACCACCATATCTAGCTGGGGCCAACGTCCTGACTTTC.

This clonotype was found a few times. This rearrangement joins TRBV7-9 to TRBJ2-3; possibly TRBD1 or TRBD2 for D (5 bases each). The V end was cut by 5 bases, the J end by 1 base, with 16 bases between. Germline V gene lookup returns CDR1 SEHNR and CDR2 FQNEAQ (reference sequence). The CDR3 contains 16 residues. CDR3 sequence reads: CASSPLPGRGTDTQYF. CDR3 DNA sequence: TGTGCCAGCAGCCCTCTGCCGGGACGGGGCACAGATACGCAGTATTTT.

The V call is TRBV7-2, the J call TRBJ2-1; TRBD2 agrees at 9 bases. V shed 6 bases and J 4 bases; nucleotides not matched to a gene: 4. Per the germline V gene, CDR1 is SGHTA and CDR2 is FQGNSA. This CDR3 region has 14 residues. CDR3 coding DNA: TGTGCCAGCAGTGCTAGCGGGGTGTACAATGAGCAGTTCTTC. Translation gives CASSASGVYNEQFF.

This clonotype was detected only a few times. CDR3 DNA: TGTGCCAGCAGCTTAGCCCTGATTGGCACTGAAGCTTTCTTT. Translating gives CASSLALIGTEAFF. This chain connects TRBV11-2 to TRBJ1-1; D call uncertain. CDR1 and CDR2 from the germline V gene are SGHAT and FQNNGV. Between the trimmed V and J ends, which lost 1 base and 4 bases, there was a span of 10 bases. There are 14 residues in the CDR3.

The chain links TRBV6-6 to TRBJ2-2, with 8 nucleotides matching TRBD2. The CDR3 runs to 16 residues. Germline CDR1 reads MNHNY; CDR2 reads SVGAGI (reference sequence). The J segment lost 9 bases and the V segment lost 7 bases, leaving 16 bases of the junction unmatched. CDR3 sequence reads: CASTLPGTRGRRELFF. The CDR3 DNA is TGTGCCAGCACCTTACCGGGGACTAGGGGACGCCGGGAGCTGTTTTTT.

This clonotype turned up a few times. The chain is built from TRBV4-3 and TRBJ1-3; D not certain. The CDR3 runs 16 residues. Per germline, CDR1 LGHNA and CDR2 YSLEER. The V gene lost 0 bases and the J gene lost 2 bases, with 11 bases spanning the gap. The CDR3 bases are TGCGCCAGCAGCCAAGATCGCCCCCCGACTGGAAACACCATATATTTT. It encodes CASSQDRPPTGNTIYF.